The clone carrying this TCR beta chain was seen at least ten times. This specimen comes from a study of human T cells and chemical hapten exposure. As for time point: healthy volunteer bleed at 2 weeks. The total RNA was obtained from whole blood that was not fractionated. Authors' data handling: The number of TCRs in each sample had a median of approximately 90,000 and spanned about 23,224 to 700,000. TCRdb reprocessed the RACE reads with MiXCR, giving one entry per CDR3 protein. TCRdb assigned the V and J calls; the authors' analysis was not used. The repertoire holds tens of thousands of distinct CDR3 sequences, with about 8.6% as singletons. The specimen sequenced was whole blood. The receptor was derived from a female donor in good health. Some clones in this sample may be carry-over from other donors' samples.

The CDR3 loop is CASSLSEANTEAFF. The CDR3 DNA is TGCGCCAGCAGCCTTAGCGAAGCTAACACTGAAGCTTTCTTT. The chain links TRBV4-1 to TRBJ1-1, with D uncertain. The CDR3 loop spans 14 amino acids. Germline values: CDR1 MGHRA, CDR2 YSYEKL. V lost 4 bases and J lost 2, with 11 bases in between.